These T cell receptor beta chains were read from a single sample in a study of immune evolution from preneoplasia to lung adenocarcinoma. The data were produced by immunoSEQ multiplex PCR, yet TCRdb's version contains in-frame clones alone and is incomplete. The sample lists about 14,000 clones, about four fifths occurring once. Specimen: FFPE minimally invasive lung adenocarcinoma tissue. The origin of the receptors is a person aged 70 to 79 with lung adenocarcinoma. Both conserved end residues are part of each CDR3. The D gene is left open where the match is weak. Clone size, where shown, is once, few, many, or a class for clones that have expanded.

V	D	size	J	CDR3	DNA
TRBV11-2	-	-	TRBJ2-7	CASSLFINYEQYF	TGTGCCAGCAGCTTATTTATTAACTACGAGCAGTACTTC
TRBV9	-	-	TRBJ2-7	CASSVTHSTGILIYEQYF	TGTGCCAGCAGCGTAACTCATAGTACAGGGATCCTTATCTACGAGCAGTACTTC
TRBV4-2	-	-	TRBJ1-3	CASSQERNTIYF	TGTGCCAGCAGCCAAGAGCGGAACACCATATATTTT
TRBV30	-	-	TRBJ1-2	CAWSLGDKAGYTF	TGTGCCTGGAGTTTAGGGGACAAGGCTGGCTACACCTTC
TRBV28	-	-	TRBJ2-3	CASSLRGSSTDTQYF	TGTGCCAGCAGTTTAAGAGGGTCTAGCACAGATACGCAGTATTTT
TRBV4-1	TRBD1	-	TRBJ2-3	CASSPKGYRGPTTDTQYF	TGCGCCAGCAGCCCCAAAGGCTACAGGGGGCCTACCACAGATACGCAGTATTTT
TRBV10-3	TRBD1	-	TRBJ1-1	CASRTGVNTEAFF	TGTGCCTCAAGGACAGGGGTGAACACTGAAGCTTTCTTT
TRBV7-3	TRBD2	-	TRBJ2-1	CASSSASGIYNEQFF	TGTGCCAGCAGCTCCGCTAGCGGGATCTACAATGAGCAGTTCTTC
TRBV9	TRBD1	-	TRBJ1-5	CASSPLDRDYSNQPQHF	TGTGCCAGCAGCCCACTCGACAGGGACTATAGCAATCAGCCCCAGCATTTT
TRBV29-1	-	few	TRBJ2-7	CSVETQSYEQYF	TGCAGCGTTGAAACTCAATCCTACGAGCAGTACTTC
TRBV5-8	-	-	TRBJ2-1	CASTPVRGQHNEQFF	TGTGCCAGCACCCCCGTCCGGGGTCAACACAATGAGCAGTTCTTC
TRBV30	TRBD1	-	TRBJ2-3	CAWSVTQGLGTQYF	TGTGCCTGGAGTGTTACACAGGGGTTGGGTACGCAGTATTTT
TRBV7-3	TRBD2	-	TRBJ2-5	CASSISGGAETQYF	TGTGCCAGCAGCATTAGCGGGGGGGCGGAGACCCAGTACTTC
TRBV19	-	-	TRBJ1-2	CASRQTSGANYGYTF	TGTGCCAGTAGGCAAACTTCGGGGGCCAACTATGGCTACACCTTC
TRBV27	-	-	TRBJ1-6	CASRLQQDSYNSPLHF	TGTGCCAGCAGGCTGCAACAGGACTCCTATAATTCACCCCTCCACTTT
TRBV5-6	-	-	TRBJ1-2	CASSLVREAYGYTF	TGTGCCAGCAGCTTGGTTAGGGAAGCCTATGGCTACACCTTC
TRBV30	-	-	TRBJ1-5	CAWRLQGQGQPQHF	TGTGCCTGGAGGCTACAGGGTCAGGGGCAGCCCCAGCATTTT
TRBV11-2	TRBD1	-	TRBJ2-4	CASSTQGARDQNIQYF	TGTGCCAGCAGCACACAGGGGGCGCGAGACCAAAACATTCAGTACTTC
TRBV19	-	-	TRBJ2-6	CASRGTESSGANVLTF	TGTGCCAGTAGGGGGACTGAGAGCTCTGGGGCCAACGTCCTGACTTTC
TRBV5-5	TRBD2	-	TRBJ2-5	CASSFSSGVQETQYF	TGTGCCAGCAGCTTTTCTAGCGGGGTTCAAGAGACCCAGTACTTC
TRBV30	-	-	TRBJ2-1	CAWSFSQGNEQFF	TGTGCCTGGAGTTTTTCACAGGGAAATGAGCAGTTCTTC
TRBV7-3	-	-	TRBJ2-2	CASSSTGRGGELFF	TGTGCCAGCAGCTCAACAGGGAGGGGCGGGGAGCTGTTTTTT
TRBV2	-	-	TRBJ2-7	CASGVGLWGVEQYF	TGTGCCAGCGGTGTGGGACTCTGGGGGGTCGAGCAGTACTTC
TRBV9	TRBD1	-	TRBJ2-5	CASSLQTGAIETQYF	TGTGCCAGCAGCCTTCAGACAGGGGCTATCGAGACCCAGTACTTC
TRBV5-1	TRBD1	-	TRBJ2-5	CASSLEGTGYETQYF	TGCGCCAGCAGCTTGGAGGGGACAGGGTACGAGACCCAGTACTTC
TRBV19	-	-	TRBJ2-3	CASSISGTDTQYF	TGTGCCAGTAGTATTAGCGGCACAGATACGCAGTATTTT
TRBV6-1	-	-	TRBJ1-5	CASSEALGNQPQHF	TGTGCCAGCAGTGAAGCGCTAGGGAATCAGCCCCAGCATTTT
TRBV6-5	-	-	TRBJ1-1	CASSYRYGGTEAFF	TGTGCCAGCAGTTACCGGTACGGAGGGACTGAAGCTTTCTTT
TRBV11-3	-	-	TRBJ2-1	CASSLDDFDEQFF	TGTGCCAGCAGCTTGGACGATTTCGATGAGCAGTTCTTC
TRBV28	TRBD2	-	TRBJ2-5	CASSLGSGRPETQYF	TGTGCCAGCAGTTTAGGTAGCGGGAGACCAGAGACCCAGTACTTC
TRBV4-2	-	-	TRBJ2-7	CASSQVRGGPYEQYF	TGTGCCAGCAGCCAGGTTCGTGGGGGCCCCTACGAGCAGTACTTC
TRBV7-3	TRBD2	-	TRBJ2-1	CASSLSGASGRSPQFF	TGTGCCAGCAGCTTAAGCGGGGCTAGCGGGAGAAGTCCGCAGTTCTTC
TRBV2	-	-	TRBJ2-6	CASSESPGANVLTF	TGTGCCAGCAGTGAATCCCCCGGGGCCAACGTCCTGACTTTC
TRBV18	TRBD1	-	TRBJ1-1	CASSPGTGYTEAFF	TGTGCCAGCTCTCCCGGGACAGGGTACACTGAAGCTTTCTTT
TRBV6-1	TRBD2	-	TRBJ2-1	CASRMSSGGYNEQFF	TGTGCCAGCAGGATGTCTAGCGGGGGCTACAATGAGCAGTTCTTC
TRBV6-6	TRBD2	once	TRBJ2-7	CASRILLAGSYEQYF	TGTGCCAGCAGGATATTACTAGCGGGGTCCTACGAGCAGTACTTC
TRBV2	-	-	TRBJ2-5	CASSRGWAETQYF	TGTGCCAGCAGTCGGGGGTGGGCGGAGACCCAGTACTTC
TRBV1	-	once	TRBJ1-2	CTSSQWQANYGYTF	TGCACCAGCAGCCAATGGCAAGCTAACTATGGCTACACCTTC
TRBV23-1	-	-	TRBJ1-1	CASSPGWGANTEAFF	TGCGCCAGCAGTCCTGGGTGGGGGGCTAACACTGAAGCTTTCTTT
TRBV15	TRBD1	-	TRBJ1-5	CATSRDGTGSNQPQHF	TGTGCCACCAGCAGAGATGGGACAGGGAGCAATCAGCCCCAGCATTTT
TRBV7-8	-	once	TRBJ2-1	CASSSSNEQFF	TGTGCCAGCAGCTCAAGCAATGAGCAGTTCTTC
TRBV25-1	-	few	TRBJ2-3	CASSESGGGLNAQYF	TGTGCCAGCAGTGAATCGGGAGGGGGCCTCAACGCGCAGTATTTT
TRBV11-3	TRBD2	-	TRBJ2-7	CASSLEGLAGSSYEQYF	TGTGCCAGCAGCTTAGAAGGACTAGCGGGCTCCTCCTACGAGCAGTACTTC
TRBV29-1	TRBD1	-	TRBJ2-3	CSVDGQGTDTQYF	TGCAGCGTTGACGGACAGGGAACAGATACGCAGTATTTT
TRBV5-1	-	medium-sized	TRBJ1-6	CASSVDPSYNSPLHF	TGCGCCAGCAGCGTGGACCCATCCTATAATTCACCCCTCCACTTT
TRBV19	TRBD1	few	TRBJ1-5	CASSSGGRQPQHF	TGTGCCAGTAGTTCAGGGGGCAGGCAGCCCCAGCATTTT
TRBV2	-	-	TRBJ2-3	CASGIRGDTQYF	TGTGCCAGCGGGATCAGAGGGGATACGCAGTATTTT
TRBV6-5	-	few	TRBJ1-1	CASSKNGYTEAFF	TGTGCCAGCAGCAAAAATGGGTACACTGAAGCTTTCTTT
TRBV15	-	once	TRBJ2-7	CATSSSQNGWGEQYF	TGTGCCACCAGCAGCTCCCAGAATGGGTGGGGAGAGCAGTACTTC
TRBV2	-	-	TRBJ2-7	CASSEFQGKLYEQYF	TGTGCCAGCAGTGAATTTCAGGGCAAACTGTACGAGCAGTACTTC
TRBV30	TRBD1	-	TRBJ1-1	CAWQQGASPRAFF	TGTGCCTGGCAGCAGGGGGCCTCTCCCAGAGCTTTCTTT
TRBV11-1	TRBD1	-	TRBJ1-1	CASSLSGGSGTEAFF	TGTGCCAGCAGCTTATCAGGGGGCTCGGGGACTGAAGCTTTCTTT
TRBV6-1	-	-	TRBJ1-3	CASTNPPGNTIYF	TGTGCCAGCACCAACCCCCCTGGAAACACCATATATTTT
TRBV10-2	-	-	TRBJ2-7	CASRQGSYEQYF	TGCGCCAGCAGACAGGGCTCCTACGAGCAGTACTTC
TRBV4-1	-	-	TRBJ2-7	CASSHARGPEQYF	TGCGCCAGCAGCCATGCTAGGGGACCCGAGCAGTACTTC
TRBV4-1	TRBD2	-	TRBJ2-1	CASSQGLAGASYNEQFF	TGCGCCAGCAGCCAGGGACTAGCGGGAGCCTCCTACAATGAGCAGTTCTTC
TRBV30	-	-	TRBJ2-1	CAWSRAAGNNEQFF	TGTGCCTGGTCCCGAGCAGCGGGTAATAATGAGCAGTTCTTC
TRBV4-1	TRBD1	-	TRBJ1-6	CASSQRSTGANSPLHF	TGCGCCAGCAGCCAAAGGTCAACAGGGGCGAATTCACCCCTCCACTTT